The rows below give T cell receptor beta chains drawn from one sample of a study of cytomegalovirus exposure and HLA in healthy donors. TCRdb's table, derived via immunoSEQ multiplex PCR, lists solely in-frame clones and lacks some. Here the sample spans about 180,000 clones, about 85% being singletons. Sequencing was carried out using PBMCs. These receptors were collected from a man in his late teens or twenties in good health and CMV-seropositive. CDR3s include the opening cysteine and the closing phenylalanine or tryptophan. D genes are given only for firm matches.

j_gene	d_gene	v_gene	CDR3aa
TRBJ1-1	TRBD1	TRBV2	CASRGVGQGRTEAFF
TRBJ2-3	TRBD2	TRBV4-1	CASSPSGRALADTQYF
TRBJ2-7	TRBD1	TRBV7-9	CASSYGQGENYEQYF
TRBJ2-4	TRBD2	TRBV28	CASSSKLALDIQYF
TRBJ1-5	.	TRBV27	CASAPGGAGNQPQHF
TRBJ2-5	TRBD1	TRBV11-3	CASSLGYRGLLGETQYF
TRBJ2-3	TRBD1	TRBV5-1	CASSLAGGSTDTQYF
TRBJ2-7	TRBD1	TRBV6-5	CASSDRGHQSYEQYF
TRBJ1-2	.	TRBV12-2	CASRQLSQGMSGYTF
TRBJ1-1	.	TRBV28	CASSADRMNTEAFF
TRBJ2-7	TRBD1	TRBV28	CASSSPGTGDWEQYF
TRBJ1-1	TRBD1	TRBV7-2	CASSSTGGNTEAFF
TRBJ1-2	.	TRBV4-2	CASSQDWSGYGYTF
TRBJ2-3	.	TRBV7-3	CASSLTAASTDTQYF
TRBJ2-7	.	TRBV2	CASSDTAYEQYF
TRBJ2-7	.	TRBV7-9	CASLGGIPYEQYF
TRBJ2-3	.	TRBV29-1	CSVEGAGAPPGDTQYF
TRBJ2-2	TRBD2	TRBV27	CASSLMAGGTGELFF
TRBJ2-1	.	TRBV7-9	CASSLLTVSYNEQFF
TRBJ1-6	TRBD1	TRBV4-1	CASSQVAGPGGSPLHF
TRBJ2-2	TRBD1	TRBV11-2	CASSLDPYRGQTGELFF
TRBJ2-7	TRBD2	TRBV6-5	CASSYSSGGAYEQYF
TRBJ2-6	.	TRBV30	CAWSVEQKISGANVLTF
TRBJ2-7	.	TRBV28	CASSWDSDEQYF
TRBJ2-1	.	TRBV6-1	CASSPQGYSYNEQFF
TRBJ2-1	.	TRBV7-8	CASRGAGNEQFF
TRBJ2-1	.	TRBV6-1	CASSAEALQFF
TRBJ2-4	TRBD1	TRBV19	CASGTGGQGVNIQYF
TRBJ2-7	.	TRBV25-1	CASSAGHPSYEQYF
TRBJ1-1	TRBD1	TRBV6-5	CASSRQGSTEAFF
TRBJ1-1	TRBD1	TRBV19	CASTWGTGETEAFF
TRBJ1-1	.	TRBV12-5	CASGLARAGVPEAFF
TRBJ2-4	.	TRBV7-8	CASSSGVAKNIQYF
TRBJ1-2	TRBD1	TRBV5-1	CASSLAPGTAYGYTF
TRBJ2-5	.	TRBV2	CASRGYVGGPETQYF
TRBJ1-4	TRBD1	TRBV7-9	CASSSDRGDRNEKLFF
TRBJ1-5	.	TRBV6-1	CASSLGEGQPQHF
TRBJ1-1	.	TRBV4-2	CASSQDRGGGTEAFF
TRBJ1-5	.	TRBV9	CASSAEAGSNQPQHF
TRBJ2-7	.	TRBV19	CASSIAVRSYEQYF
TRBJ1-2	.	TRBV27	CASSSSSTGLMGYTF
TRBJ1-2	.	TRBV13	CASSLLGSNYGYTF
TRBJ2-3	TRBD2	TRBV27	CASSPRRLAGTDTQYF
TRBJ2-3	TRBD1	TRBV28	CASSRDRLADTQYF
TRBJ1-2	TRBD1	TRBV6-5	CASRRTGTSYGYTF
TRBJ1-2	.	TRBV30	CAWNTQISDTF
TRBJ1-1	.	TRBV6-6	CASTATGKDTEAFF
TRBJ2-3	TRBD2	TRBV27	CATSLAGGPSTDTQYF
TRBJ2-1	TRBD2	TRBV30	CALTSGNYNEQFF
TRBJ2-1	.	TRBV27	CASTSGLFLNEQFF
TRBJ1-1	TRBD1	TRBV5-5	CASSFLGSTQGEAFF
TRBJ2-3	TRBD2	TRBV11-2	CASSAGLAGGLGDTQYF
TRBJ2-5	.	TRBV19	CASSIGGAFWTGIGETQYF
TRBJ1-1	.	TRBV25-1	CASSFTNTEAFF
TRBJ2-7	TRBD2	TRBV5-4	CASSLEAGGSEQYF
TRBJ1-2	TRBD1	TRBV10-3	CAISEKTGGETF
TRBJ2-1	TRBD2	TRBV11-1	CASSLDGRAVNEQFF
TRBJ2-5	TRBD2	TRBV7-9	CASSPSGEETQYF